This T cell receptor beta chain was obtained from a study of control samples from healthy donors and cancer patients. Sequencing used immunoSEQ multiplex PCR; TCRdb keeps in-frame clones, though not all of them. The repertoire includes about 82,000 clones, 94% of them detected once, and around 5% sits in the top ten. The receptor was isolated from a woman between 18 and 29 years old in good health. The specimen was blood.

The CDR3 DNA reads TGTGCCAGTGCAGGGACTTTAGCGGGCCCCAAGACCCAGTACTTC. It is translated as CASAGTLAGPKTQYF. The chain has TRBV19 and TRBJ2-5; 7 bases match TRBD2. CDR1 and CDR2 from the germline V gene are LNHDA and SQIVND (reference sequence). The CDR3 sequence is 15 residues long. Trimming removed 8 bases from V and 6 bases from J; junction bases left unmatched: 15.